The 14 T cell receptor beta chains given below trace back to one sample, sequenced in a study of T cells after yellow fever vaccination. TCRdb re-derived calls from the 5' RACE reads in MiXCR, one entry per CDR3 protein. The table lists hundreds of thousands of distinct CDR3 sequences, 13% of them singletons. The input for sequencing was PBMCs, taken on the day of the yellow fever booster vaccination. The source of these receptors is a man aged 30-40 years who received the YFV17D yellow fever vaccine.

This clonotype has just a few counts. V and J are TRBV4-3 and TRBJ2-3; possibly TRBD2 for D (5 bases). From germline, CDR1 is LGHNA and CDR2 YSLEER. V lost 0 bases and J 0 bases, leaving 13 bases between the germline ends. The CDR3 sequence is 17 residues long. Here the CDR3 reads CASSQDRRVPSTDTQYF. In DNA form, the CDR3 reads TGCGCCAGCAGCCAAGATAGGCGGGTTCCTAGCACAGATACGCAGTATTTT.

This chain links TRBV19 with TRBJ2-1; 13 bases map to TRBD2. After removal of 5 bases from V and 9 bases from J, the junction contained 7 bases not matched to a gene. CDR1 and CDR2 from the germline V gene are LNHDA and SQIVND (reference sequence). This CDR3 region has 15 residues. The CDR3 loop reads CASSPGLAGAAEQFF. The CDR3 bases are TGTGCCAGTAGTCCCGGACTAGCGGGAGCGGCTGAGCAGTTCTTC.

This clonotype occurred a few times. The chain links TRBV11-2 to TRBJ1-4; 7 bases are shared with TRBD1. CDR3 length: 14 amino acids. Germline V lookup: CDR1 SGHAT, CDR2 FQNNGV. V lost 4 bases to trimming and J lost 4 bases; unmatched junction nucleotides: 3. CDR3 sequence reads: CASSWDRNNEKLFF. In nucleotides, the CDR3 is TGTGCCAGCAGCTGGGACAGAAATAATGAAAAACTGTTTTTT.

This clonotype was recorded a few times. V gene TRBV9 combines with J gene TRBJ2-1, with D perhaps assigned TRBD1 or TRBD2 (5 bases each). The V gene's germline CDR1 is SGDLS and CDR2 YYNGEE. V lost 0 bases, J lost 3 bases, and 10 bases lay in between. The CDR3 has 15 residues. The CDR3 nucleotides read TGTGCCAGCAGCGTAGATCTGGGGGACTACAATGAGCAGTTCTTC. Translation gives CASSVDLGDYNEQFF. The variable domain in full, completed from reference TRBV9 and TRBJ2-1, reads DSGVTQTPKHLITATGQRVTLRCSPRSGDLSVYWYQQSLDQGLQFLIQYYNGEERAKGNILERFSAQQFPDLHSELNLSSLELGDSALYFCASSVDLGDYNEQFFGPGTRLTVL.

For the CDR3, the DNA is TGTGCCAGCTACCACATTCAGAAGGGGCTAGTCAATGAGCAGTTCTTC. This translates into CASYHIQKGLVNEQFF. The chain carries TRBV21-1 and TRBJ2-1; the DNA was not used to check the table's D call, TRBD2. TRBV21-1 is shown as a pseudogene. This CDR3 has 16 amino acids.

J is TRBJ2-1 and V is TRBV12-3 or TRBV12-4, with 9 bases identical to TRBD1. The CDR3 sequence is 16 residues long. The trim removed 6 bases at V and 7 bases at J, leaving 13 bases unmatched. CDR3 DNA: TGTGCCAGCAGACCTACCGGGACAGGGCTCGCGAATGAGCAGTTCTTC. This codes for CASRPTGTGLANEQFF.

The rearrangement links TRBV12-3 or TRBV12-4 to TRBJ2-7, with 7 bases lining up with TRBD1. This CDR3 is 14 amino acids long. V was pared by 5 bases and J by 5 bases, with 9 bases of the junction left unmatched. The CDR3 DNA follows: TGTGCCAGCAGTAACCAGGGACAGCTGAACGAGCAGTACTTC. It encodes CASSNQGQLNEQYF.

This clonotype showed up just a few times. The chain links TRBV6-6 to TRBJ1-1; unclear D gene. CDR3 length: 13 residues. The germline CDR1 and CDR2 sequences are MNHNY and SVGAGI (reference sequence). V was shortened by 5 bases and J by 1 base, with 8 bases between the two germline ends. The CDR3 sequence: CASSHHKNTEAFF. CDR3 in DNA: TGTGCCAGCAGTCACCACAAGAACACTGAAGCTTTCTTT.

This clonotype was picked up a small number of times. The CDR3 sequence is CASSRGEDRGFNEQFF. CDR3 bases: TGTGCCAGCAGCCGGGGGGAGGACAGGGGGTTCAATGAGCAGTTCTTC. The V call is TRBV11-3, the J call TRBJ2-1; 10 bases are a match to TRBD1. The CDR3 sequence is 16 residues long. Germline V gene data show CDR1 as SGHNT and CDR2 as YENEEA. Losses at the gene ends were 5 bases for V and 6 bases for J; bases not matched to a gene: 10.

The rearrangement links TRBV6-5 to TRBJ2-3, with a tentative D call TRBD2 (6 bases). The V and J ends lost 4 bases and 8 bases respectively, with 13 bases between them. The CDR3 consists of 13 residues. Germline CDR1 reads MNHEY; CDR2 reads SVGAGI. The CDR3 nucleotides read TGTGCCAGCAGTTCCGGGCCCGGGGGTACGCAGTATTTT. Its protein is CASSSGPGGTQYF.

This rearrangement joins TRBV5-5 to TRBJ2-1; 9 bases line up with TRBD2. V was clipped by 4 bases and J by 8 bases; unmatched bases: 10. CDR3 length: 15 amino acids. Germline V gives CDR1 SGHKS, CDR2 YYEKEE (reference sequence). The CDR3 loop reads CASSLSWGLAYEQFF. The DNA of the CDR3 is TGTGCCAGCAGCCTGTCCTGGGGACTAGCCTATGAGCAGTTCTTC.

The rearrangement joins TRBV27 to TRBJ1-5; a possible D gene is TRBD1 (6 bases). The V end was cut by 10 bases, the J end by 4 bases, with 17 bases between. Germline CDR1 and CDR2: MNHEY and SMNVEV (reference sequence). There are 14 residues in the CDR3. CDR3 nucleotide sequence: TGTGCCACCTCTCGGGGGGGCACGAATCAGCCCCAGCATTTT. It specifies CATSRGGTNQPQHF.

This clonotype was recorded once. The chain carries TRBV5-1 and TRBJ2-5; D remains unclear. The CDR3 runs to 14 residues. CDR1 is SGHRS and CDR2 is YFSETQ in the germline V gene. The germline V and J ends were trimmed by 4 bases and 1 base, with 11 bases remaining between them. The CDR3 nucleotides read TGCGCCAGCAGCCCCGTGGGTTCCCAAGAGACCCAGTACTTC. Encoded protein: CASSPVGSQETQYF.

The V gene is TRBV6-1, the J gene TRBJ2-1; D not resolved. CDR1 and CDR2 (germline): MNHNS, SASEGT. The V gene lost 5 bases and the J gene lost 3 bases, with 8 bases spanning the gap. The CDR3 has 13 amino acids. Here the CDR3 DNA reads TGTGCCAGCAGTCGGACCCTCTACAATGAGCAGTTCTTC. Residues: CASSRTLYNEQFF.